This TCR beta chain is drawn from a study of blood T cells in healthy people across ages. CDR1 is DFQATT, CDR2 SNEGSKA, per germline (reference sequence). V lost 3 bases to trimming and J lost 3 bases, with 23 bases between them. This CDR3 is built from 17 residues. A sample-barcoded 5' primer and a J-beta primer mix were used in a second PCR of roughly 6 to 11 cycles. TCRdb reprocessed the 5' RACE reads via MiXCR and lists one record per CDR3 protein. The repertoire includes about 900,000 distinct CDR3 sequences, roughly 60% of them detected once, and around a quarter sits in the top ten. V and J are TRBV20-1 and TRBJ1-1, with a possible D match to TRBD1 (5 bases). The source material was blood. The clonotype originates from a man in his thirties or forties in good health. CDR3 in amino acids: CSARGVGLSVWDTEAFF. The CDR3 region has the DNA TGCAGTGCTAGGGGGGTAGGTCTTTCTGTCTGGGACACTGAAGCTTTCTTT.